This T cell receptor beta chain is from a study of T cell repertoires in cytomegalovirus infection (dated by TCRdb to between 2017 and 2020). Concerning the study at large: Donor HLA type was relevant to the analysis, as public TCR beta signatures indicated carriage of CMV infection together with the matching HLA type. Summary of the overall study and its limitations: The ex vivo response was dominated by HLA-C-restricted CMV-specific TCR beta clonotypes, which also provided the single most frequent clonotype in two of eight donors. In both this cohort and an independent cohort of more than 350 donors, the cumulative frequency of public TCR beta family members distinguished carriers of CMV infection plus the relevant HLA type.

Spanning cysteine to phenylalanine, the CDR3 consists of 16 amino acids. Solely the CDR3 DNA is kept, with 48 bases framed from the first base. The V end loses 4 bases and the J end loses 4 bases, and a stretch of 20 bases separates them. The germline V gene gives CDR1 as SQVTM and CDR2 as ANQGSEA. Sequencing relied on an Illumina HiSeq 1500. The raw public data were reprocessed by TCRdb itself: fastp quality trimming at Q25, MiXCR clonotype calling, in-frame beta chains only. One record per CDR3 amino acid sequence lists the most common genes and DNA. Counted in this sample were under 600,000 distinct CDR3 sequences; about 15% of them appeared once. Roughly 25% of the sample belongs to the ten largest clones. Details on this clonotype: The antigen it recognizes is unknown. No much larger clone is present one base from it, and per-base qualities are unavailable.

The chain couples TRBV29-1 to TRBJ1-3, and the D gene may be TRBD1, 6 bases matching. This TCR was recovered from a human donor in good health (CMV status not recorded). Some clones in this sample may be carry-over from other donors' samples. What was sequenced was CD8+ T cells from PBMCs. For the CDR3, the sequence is CSVVWRQEHSGNTIYF. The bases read TGCAGCGTTGTCTGGCGACAGGAGCACTCCGGAAACACCATATATTTT.